This section outlines one T cell receptor (beta chain) sequence together with its context. Antigen unknown. This sample stems from a study of CD8 T cells in ankylosing spondylitis. Study results and caveats: The authors found the disease-linked clones to be CD8+ and relatively rare in peripheral blood. In ankylosing spondylitis blood, a motif of eight highly homologous TCR beta variants appeared characteristic. Researchers reportedly found disease-linked clones significantly enriched in matched ankylosing spondylitis synovial fluid.

TCRdb reanalysed the 5' RACE reads using MiXCR and keeps one entry per CDR3 protein. This table holds 500,000 to 650,000 distinct CDR3 sequences, approximately 5% found once. Germline V lookup: CDR1 SGHVS, CDR2 FQNEAQ. V shed 6 bases and J 1 base; nucleotides not matched to a gene: 3. CDR3 length: 15 amino acids. The TCR sequence derives from a male donor with ankylosing spondylitis. The J gene is TRBJ2-1, the V gene TRBV7-8, with 10 bases lining up with TRBD2. The specimen was blood, either unsorted or a sorted T cell fraction (not recorded which). CDR3 residues: CASRSLAGSYNEQFF. CDR3 bases: TGTGCCAGCAGGTCACTAGCGGGGTCCTACAATGAGCAGTTCTTC. Full variable domain (remainder filled in from reference TRBV7-8 and TRBJ2-1): GAGVSQSPRYKVAKRGQDVALRCDPISGHVSLFWYQQALGQGPEFLTYFQNEAQLDKSGLPSDRFFAERPEGSVSTLKIQRTQQEDSAVYLCASRSLAGSYNEQFFGPGTRLTVL.